This TCR beta chain was obtained from a study of T cell responses to AZD1222 COVID-19 vaccine. The germline CDR1 and CDR2 sequences are SGDLS and YYNGEE. CDR3 length: 12 amino acids. Trimming pared 2 bases from V and 4 bases from J, leaving 6 bases between. Note on this clone: Antigen: not known.

TCRdb's copy holds only in-frame clones and misses some; the assay was immunoSEQ multiplex PCR. The table shows 100,000 to 150,000 clones, with just over 90% occurring only once. Study-level results: After the peak T cell response, and only then, were repertoires sampled. Clonal diversity may have been underestimated, and the donors were mostly white British, with more females than males.

This material consisted of peripheral blood, taken on day 0 of AZD1222 vaccination. The chain carries TRBV9 and TRBJ1-2; D call uncertain. The clonotype was recovered from an adult in good health. As DNA, the CDR3 is TGTGCCAGCAGCGTGAACAGCTATGGCTACACCTTC. Amino acid sequence: CASSVNSYGYTF.